The present entry profiles one T cell receptor beta chain with its context. Its antigen remains unidentified. Trimming stripped 6 bases from V and 7 bases from J, with 15 bases between. Germline V CDR1 and CDR2: SGHVS, FNYEAQ. This CDR3 is built from 13 residues. The donors were members of the validation cohort, which comprised 120 subjects and was separate from the first cohort of 670 or so subjects. The entry originates in a study of cytomegalovirus exposure and HLA in healthy donors. Study-wide findings and caveats: Rare sequences made up most TCRs, while some public TCRs were found in many donors. In vitro assays verified that a few CMV-associated chains recognized CMV antigens specifically. Associated with cytomegalovirus, according to the listing, were 150 to 200 TCR beta chains.

The repertoire was sequenced with immunoSEQ multiplex PCR; TCRdb's copy has only in-frame clones and lacks some. The data hold fewer than 150,000 clones, with approximately 89% observed a single time. V is TRBV7-6 and J is TRBJ1-2, with D possibly matching TRBD1 (5 bases). This clonotype was obtained from a man between 18 and 35 years old in good health and CMV-seronegative. The specimen was PBMCs. CDR3 sequence reads: CASRQAWDSGYTF. As DNA, the CDR3 is TGTGCCAGCAGGCAGGCGTGGGACTCTGGCTACACCTTC.